The present TCR beta chain was sequenced within a study of OX40 agonist ivuxolimab in advanced cancers. Looking at the study overall: A mean age of approximately 64 years, range roughly 23 to 79, was recorded, and roughly 83% were male. Among those treated, three patients had partial responses, one with hepatocellular carcinoma and two with cutaneous melanoma.

The study, taken as a whole, reports: Partly responding patients at 0.1-3.0 mg/kg showed some of the smallest clonal expansion.

Generated by immunoSEQ multiplex PCR, the TCRdb table keeps only in-frame clones and is missing some. The sample carries some 50,000 clones, about 89% recorded once. As concerns this clone: No antigen is known for it.

CDR1 and CDR2 from the germline V gene are MNHNS and SASEGT. The CDR3 has 13 amino acids. V lost 2 bases, J lost 4 bases, and 9 bases lay in between. Blood draws occurred at baseline, cycle 4 day 1, and cycle 7 day 1. The clonotype was recovered from an adult with an advanced solid tumor such as melanoma, head and neck, liver or kidney cancer. The chain joins TRBV6-1 to TRBJ2-7; no clear D. Sequenced here: CD4+ or CD8+ T cells sorted from blood, sampled in a trial of the OX40 agonist ivuxolimab. Here the CDR3 reads CASSEPTPYEQYF. Written as DNA, the CDR3 is TGTGCCAGCAGTGAACCGACCCCATACGAGCAGTACTTC.